These 24 T cell receptor beta chains originate from one sample sequenced in a study of T cell responses to AZD1222 COVID-19 vaccine. TCRdb's table, derived via immunoSEQ multiplex PCR, lists solely in-frame clones and lacks some. The repertoire holds under 200,000 clones, with 88% as singletons. The source was peripheral blood, collected 28 days after the second AZD1222 dose. These receptor sequences come from an adult who received the AZD1222 COVID-19 vaccine.

This chain uses TRBV28 with TRBJ2-7; 8 nucleotides match TRBD1. Germline V gene sequence: CDR1 MDHEN, CDR2 SYDVKM. The CDR3 sequence is 15 residues long. V was clipped by 8 bases and J by 3 bases; unmatched bases: 12. The CDR3 DNA reads as TGTGCCAGCCATTCCTCAAACAGGGGGTACTACGAGCAGTACTTC. Translating it yields CASHSSNRGYYEQYF.

The rearrangement uses TRBV10-3 and TRBJ2-6; D is perhaps TRBD2 (5 bases). Germline V gene lookup returns CDR1 ENHRY and CDR2 SYGVKD. The CDR3 extends over 17 amino acids. The V gene lost 10 bases and the J gene lost 1 base, with 20 bases spanning the gap. CDR3 residues: CATTGILSTSGANVLTF. The DNA for the CDR3 is TGTGCCACCACCGGGATCCTTTCTACGTCTGGGGCCAACGTCCTGACTTTC.

The rearrangement joins TRBV12-3 or TRBV12-4 to TRBJ2-7; D is uncertain. The CDR3 length is 12 residues. Trimming shortened V by 2 bases and J by 1 base, and 3 bases separated the two germline ends. The CDR3: CASSLLSYEQYF. In DNA form, the CDR3 reads TGTGCCAGCAGTTTATTATCCTACGAGCAGTACTTC.

The chain combines TRBV18 with TRBJ1-1; D not certain. V was clipped by 2 bases and J by 0 bases, with 7 bases between them. This CDR3 is built from 14 residues. CDR1 and CDR2 from the germline V gene are KGHSH and LQKENI. CDR3 bases: TGTGCCAGCTCACCAGGGAGAGTGAACACTGAAGCTTTCTTT. Residues: CASSPGRVNTEAFF. The whole variable domain, remainder taken from reference TRBV18 and TRBJ1-1, is NAGVMQNPRHLVRRRGQEARLRCSPMKGHSHVYWYRQLPEEGLKFMVYLQKENIIDESGMPKERFSAEFPKEGPSILRIQQVVRGDSAAYFCASSPGRVNTEAFFGQGTRLTVV.

The chain carries TRBV9 and TRBJ1-2; D gene ambiguous. The CDR3 is 15 amino acids. The germline V and J ends were trimmed by 3 bases and 7 bases, with 19 bases remaining between them. Germline V gene lookup returns CDR1 SGDLS and CDR2 YYNGEE. The CDR3 coding sequence is TGTGCCAGCAGCGGAGACATTGGACGGTTATCTGGCTACACCTTC. Translated, it gives CASSGDIGRLSGYTF.

This clone was seen a single time. The rearrangement joins TRBV11-2 to TRBJ1-1, with a possible D match to TRBD1 (5 bases). CDR1 and CDR2 from the germline V gene are SGHAT and FQNNGV. Trimming took 3 bases from V and 3 from J, leaving 8 bases between them. The CDR3 totals 13 residues. This CDR3 reads CASSFDRDTEAFF. CDR3 DNA: TGTGCCAGCAGCTTTGACAGAGACACTGAAGCTTTCTTT.

The V gene is TRBV3-1 (or the pseudogene TRBV3-2), the J gene TRBJ1-3; 11 nucleotides agree with TRBD1. The length of the CDR3 is 16 residues. Per the germline V gene, CDR1 is LGHDT and CDR2 is YNNKEL (reference sequence). V lost 3 bases, J lost 8 bases, and 9 bases stayed unmatched. The CDR3, as DNA: TGTGCCAGCAGCCAGAGGACAGGGGGCGAACGAGACACCATATATTTT. This sequence encodes CASSQRTGGERDTIYF.

The chain carries TRBV25-1 and TRBJ2-3, with D maybe TRBD2 (5 bases). Between the trimmed V and J ends, which lost 5 bases and 8 bases, there was a span of 8 bases. Germline V CDR1 and CDR2: MGHDK, SYGVNS. The CDR3 length is 11 residues. The CDR3 region has the DNA TGTGCCAGCAGTCCGAGCGGTACGCAGTATTTT. Translation: CASSPSGTQYF. Filled out from reference TRBV25-1 and TRBJ2-3, the complete variable domain reads EADIYQTPRYLVIGTGKKITLECSQTMGHDKMYWYQQDPGMELHLIHYSYGVNSTEKGDLSSESTVSRIRTEHFPLTLESARPSHTSQYLCASSPSGTQYFGPGTRLTVL.

This chain uses TRBV11-3 with TRBJ2-1; 11 bases fit TRBD2. Germline V gives CDR1 SGHNT, CDR2 YENEEA. The CDR3 consists of 16 residues. V lost 1 base to trimming and J lost 3 bases; unmatched junction nucleotides: 2. The CDR3 bases are TGTGCCAGCAGCTTAGCCGGGACTAGCGGCTACAATGAGCAGTTCTTC. This codes for CASSLAGTSGYNEQFF.

The J gene is TRBJ2-7, the V gene TRBV19; 10 bases line up with TRBD2. From germline, CDR1 is LNHDA and CDR2 SQIVND (reference sequence). This CDR3 comprises 16 residues. After removal of 5 bases from V and 7 bases from J, the junction contained 14 bases not matched to a gene. This CDR3 is CASSASSGRSLGEQYF. The CDR3, as DNA: TGTGCCAGTAGTGCGTCTAGCGGGAGATCTTTGGGTGAGCAGTACTTC.

The rearrangement joins TRBV3-1 (or the pseudogene TRBV3-2) to TRBJ2-5; 12 nucleotides agree with TRBD2. This CDR3 is built from 15 residues. Trimming at V came to 4 bases and at J to 4 bases, leaving 4 bases not matched to a gene. CDR1 and CDR2 (germline): LGHDT, YNNKEL (reference sequence). The CDR3 loop is CASSPTSGSRETQYF. The CDR3 DNA reads TGTGCCAGCAGCCCGACTAGCGGGAGTAGAGAGACCCAGTACTTC.

V and J are TRBV30 and TRBJ2-7; either TRBD1 or TRBD2 may fit D (5 bases each). This CDR3 has 10 residues. The V end was cut by 2 bases, the J end by 10 bases, with 9 bases between. CDR1 is GTSNPN and CDR2 is SVGIG in the germline V gene (reference sequence). The CDR3 nucleotides read TGTGCCTGGAGTCGGGACGTACAGTACTTC. Protein: CAWSRDVQYF.

The chain uses TRBV19 and TRBJ2-4, with 8 bases aligning to TRBD2. With 7 bases clipped from V and 8 bases from J, the junction kept 7 bases outside the gene matches. Germline CDR1 LNHDA, CDR2 SQIVND (reference sequence). The CDR3 has 13 residues. The CDR3 DNA reads as TGTGCCAGTATCCCCAGCGGGAGCCACATTCAGTACTTC. This gives the protein CASIPSGSHIQYF.

V usage is TRBV9 and J usage is TRBJ2-7; tentative D call: TRBD1 (6 bases). This CDR3 region has 13 residues. Trimming removed 3 bases at V and 1 base at J, with 8 bases between. Germline values: CDR1 SGDLS, CDR2 YYNGEE. CDR3 sequence: CASSGGHSYEQYF. The CDR3 DNA is TGTGCCAGCAGCGGGGGACATTCCTACGAGCAGTACTTC. Full variable domain (missing parts from reference TRBV9 and TRBJ2-7): DSGVTQTPKHLITATGQRVTLRCSPRSGDLSVYWYQQSLDQGLQFLIQYYNGEERAKGNILERFSAQQFPDLHSELNLSSLELGDSALYFCASSGGHSYEQYFGPGTRLTVT.

This clone was counted only a few times. V and J are TRBV10-3 and TRBJ1-2; maybe TRBD1 (5 bases). The V gene lost 3 bases and the J gene lost 10 bases, with 15 bases spanning the gap. The CDR3 extends over 13 amino acids. Germline V CDR1 and CDR2: ENHRY, SYGVKD. The CDR3 sequence is CAISEREQGDYTF. As DNA, the CDR3 is TGTGCCATCAGTGAAAGGGAGCAGGGCGACTACACCTTC.

The chain combines TRBV10-1 with TRBJ2-7, with D hard to call. Germline loops: CDR1 WNHNN, CDR2 SYGVQD (reference sequence). The CDR3 length is 11 residues. The germline V and J ends were trimmed by 3 bases and 4 bases, with 4 bases remaining between them. The CDR3 sequence: CASSELYEQYF. In nucleotides, the CDR3 is TGCGCCAGCAGTGAACTATACGAGCAGTACTTC.

The rearrangement links TRBV7-9 to TRBJ2-3, with D unclear. Per the germline V gene, CDR1 is SEHNR and CDR2 is FQNEAQ (reference sequence). Trimming stripped 3 bases from V and 8 bases from J, with 9 bases between. There are 12 residues in the CDR3. For the CDR3, the DNA is TGTGCCAGCAGCTTGATCTCTTTTACGCAGTATTTT. Residues: CASSLISFTQYF.

CDR3 protein: CASSVQGYSYEQYF. For the CDR3, the DNA is TGTGCCAGCAGTGTTCAGGGGTACTCCTACGAGCAGTACTTC. The chain has TRBV2 and TRBJ2-7; possibly TRBD1 for D (6 bases). The CDR3 runs to 14 residues. Germline V gene sequence: CDR1 SNHLY, CDR2 FYNNEI. Deletions cut 4 bases from V and 0 bases from J, with 10 bases between.

The chain carries TRBV5-1 and TRBJ2-7; 9 bases align to TRBD1. Per germline, CDR1 SGHRS and CDR2 YFSETQ. The V gene end was trimmed by 3 bases and the J gene end by 3 bases; junction bases not matched to a gene: 4. There are 14 residues in the CDR3. This CDR3 is CASSYGDRDYEQYF. The CDR3 DNA reads as TGCGCCAGCAGCTATGGGGACAGGGACTACGAGCAGTACTTC.

CDR3 nucleotides: TGTGCCTGGAGTGGGGGACAGGGGGCTTATGGCTACACCTTC. This codes for CAWSGGQGAYGYTF. This chain links TRBV30 with TRBJ1-2; 12 bases are shared with TRBD1. Germline loops: CDR1 GTSNPN, CDR2 SVGIG (reference sequence). V lost 1 base and J lost 5; bases outside the gene matches: 2. This CDR3 is 14 amino acids long.

The J gene is TRBJ2-2, the V gene TRBV6-5; TRBD1 or TRBD2 may be the D gene (5 bases each). The ends were cut back, 4 bases at V and 5 bases at J, with 17 bases in the middle. CDR3 length equals 16 residues. Germline assignment: CDR1 MNHEY and CDR2 SVGAGI. The CDR3 protein is CASSFIGGPKTGELFF. The CDR3, as DNA: TGTGCCAGCAGTTTCATTGGGGGTCCCAAGACCGGGGAGCTGTTTTTT.

The rearrangement links TRBV7-9 to TRBJ2-3, with 8 positions matching TRBD2. Germline CDR1 is SEHNR and CDR2 is FQNEAQ (reference sequence). CDR3 size: 15 residues. The V gene end was trimmed by 4 bases and the J gene end by 2 bases; junction bases not matched to a gene: 5. CDR3 region: CASSSGGESTDTQYF. As DNA, the CDR3 is TGTGCCAGCAGCTCCGGGGGGGAGTCCACAGATACGCAGTATTTT. Full variable domain (missing parts from reference TRBV7-9 and TRBJ2-3): DTGVSQNPRHKITKRGQNVTFRCDPISEHNRLYWYRQTLGQGPEFLTYFQNEAQLEKSRLLSDRFSAERPKGSFSTLEIQRTEQGDSAMYLCASSSGGESTDTQYFGPGTRLTVL.

The chain carries TRBV18 and TRBJ2-7; D gene unclear. The CDR3 spans 14 residues. CDR1 is KGHSH and CDR2 is LQKENI in the germline V gene. Trimming shortened V by 0 bases and J by 4 bases, and 10 bases separated the two germline ends. CDR3 in amino acids: CASSPPVTQYEQYF. The CDR3 DNA is TGTGCCAGCTCACCACCGGTGACCCAATACGAGCAGTACTTC.

The chain is built from TRBV7-9 and TRBJ1-1; perhaps TRBD1 as D (6 bases). Germline assignment: CDR1 SEHNR and CDR2 FQNEAQ (reference sequence). Trimming removed 5 bases from V and 4 bases from J, with 17 bases in between. The CDR3 sequence is 15 residues long. Written as DNA, the CDR3 is TGTGCCAGCAGCCCAGACAGGACCGGGGGCACTGAAGCTTTCTTT. Its protein is CASSPDRTGGTEAFF.